This T cell receptor beta chain derives from a study of blood T cell repertoires in COVID-19. In the source study's methods: The authors estimated nucleated cell counts from reference gene primer amplification. Clones were read by immunoSEQ multiplex PCR, and TCRdb kept only the in-frame ones, dropping some. V and J calls and clone size follow that table, whereas D and trimming were derived from the DNA. The data show 110,000 to 150,000 clones, with roughly 89% seen just once and 4.3% held by the top ten. Looked up from germline, CDR1 is SGHVS and CDR2 is FNYEAQ. V gave up 3 bases and J gave up 6 bases; unmatched junction bases: 17. This CDR3 is built from 19 residues. For recovered donors of Cohort 3, there were two negative PCRs, clearance, or symptom resolution.

The rearrangement joins TRBV7-6 to TRBJ2-2, with 9 bases that match TRBD1. The sample was PBMCs or T cells enriched from blood (not recorded which). This TCR came from a man in his fifties or sixties who had recovered from COVID-19. CDR3 coding DNA: TGTGCCAGCAGCTTGGCTGATTACAGGGGGCGCTGGGGTTCCGGGGAGCTGTTTTTT. It encodes CASSLADYRGRWGSGELFF.